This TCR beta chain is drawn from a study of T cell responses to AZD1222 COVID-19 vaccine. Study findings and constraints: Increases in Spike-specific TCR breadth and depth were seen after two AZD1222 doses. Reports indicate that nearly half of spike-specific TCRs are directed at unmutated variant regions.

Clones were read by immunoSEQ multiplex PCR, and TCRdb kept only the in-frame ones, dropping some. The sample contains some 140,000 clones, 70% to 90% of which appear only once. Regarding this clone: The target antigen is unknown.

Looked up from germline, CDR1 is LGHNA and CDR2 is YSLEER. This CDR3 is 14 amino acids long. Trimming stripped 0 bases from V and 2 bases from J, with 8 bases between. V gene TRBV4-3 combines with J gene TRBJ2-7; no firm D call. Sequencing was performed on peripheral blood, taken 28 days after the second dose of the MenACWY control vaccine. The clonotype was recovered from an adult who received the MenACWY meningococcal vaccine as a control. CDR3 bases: TGCGCCAGCAGCCAAGAATTGTGGACCTACGAGCAGTACTTC. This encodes CASSQELWTYEQYF.